Listed below are T cell receptor beta chains from one sample, sequenced in a study of blood T cell repertoires in COVID-19. Sequenced by immunoSEQ multiplex PCR; TCRdb stores in-frame clones only, minus some. The repertoire holds roughly 70,000 clones, with about 91% as singletons. Source material: peripheral blood. These receptor sequences come from a woman between 55 and 75 years old with active COVID-19. Each CDR3 is given with its conserved first and last residue. A D gene is named only where the DNA matches it firmly.

TRBV2	.	TRBJ2-7	CASIIGGAEQYF
TRBV24-1	.	TRBJ2-4	CATSDGGGRGNIQYF
TRBV24-1	TRBD2	TRBJ2-7	CATSEGSGSYEQYF
TRBV29-1	.	TRBJ2-2	CSVESQGEAGELFF
TRBV5-4	TRBD2	TRBJ2-1	CASSSTSGLSYNEQFF
TRBV5-1	TRBD2	TRBJ2-2	CASSFEGAGEYGELFF
TRBV10-2	.	TRBJ1-1	CASSESTTRPNTEAFF
TRBV18	.	TRBJ1-1	CASSPPGGHRNTEAFF
TRBV7-9	TRBD1	TRBJ2-5	CASTGQGNWETQYF
TRBV7-2	.	TRBJ2-1	CASSSSSYNEQFF
TRBV4-2	TRBD2	TRBJ2-1	CASSQGGLAEASEQFF
TRBV2	.	TRBJ2-3	CASRVSGHTDTQYF
TRBV6-1	.	TRBJ1-3	CASSDARGGSGNTIYF